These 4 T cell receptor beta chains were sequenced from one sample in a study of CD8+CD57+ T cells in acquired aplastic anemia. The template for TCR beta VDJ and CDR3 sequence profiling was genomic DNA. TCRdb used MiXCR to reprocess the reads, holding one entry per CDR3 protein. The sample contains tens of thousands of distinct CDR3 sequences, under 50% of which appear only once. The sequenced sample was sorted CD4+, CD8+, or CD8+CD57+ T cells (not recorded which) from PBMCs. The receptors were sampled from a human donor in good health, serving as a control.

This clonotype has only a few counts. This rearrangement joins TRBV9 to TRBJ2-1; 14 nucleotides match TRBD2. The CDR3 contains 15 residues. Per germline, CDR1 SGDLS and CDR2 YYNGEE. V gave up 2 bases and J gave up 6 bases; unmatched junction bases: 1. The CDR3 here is CASSVGLAGGNEQFF. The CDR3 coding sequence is TGTGCCAGCAGCGTTGGACTAGCGGGGGGCAATGAGCAGTTCTTC.

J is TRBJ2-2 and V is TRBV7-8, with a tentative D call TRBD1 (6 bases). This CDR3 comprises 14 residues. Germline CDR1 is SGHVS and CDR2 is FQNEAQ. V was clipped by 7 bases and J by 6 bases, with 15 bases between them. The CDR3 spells CASTPLGQSGELFF. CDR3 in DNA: TGTGCCAGCACCCCACTCGGACAGTCCGGGGAGCTGTTTTTT.

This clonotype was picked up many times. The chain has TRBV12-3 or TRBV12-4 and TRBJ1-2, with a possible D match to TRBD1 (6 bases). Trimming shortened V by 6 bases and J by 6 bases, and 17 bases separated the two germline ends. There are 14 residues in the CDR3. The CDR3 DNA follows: TGTGCCAGCAGCCTAGATACAGGGCCCAATGGCTACACCTTC. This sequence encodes CASSLDTGPNGYTF.

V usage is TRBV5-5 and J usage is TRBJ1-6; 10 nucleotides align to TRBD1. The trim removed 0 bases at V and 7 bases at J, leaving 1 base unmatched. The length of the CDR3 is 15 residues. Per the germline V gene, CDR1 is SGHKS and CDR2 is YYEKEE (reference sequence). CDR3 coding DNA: TGTGCCAGCAGCTTGGAGACAGGGGGCAATTCACCCCTCCACTTT. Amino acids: CASSLETGGNSPLHF.